This T cell receptor beta chain was sequenced in a study of beta chain features in type 1 diabetes (dated by TCRdb to the late 2010s). In the study overall: Mean age, gender distribution, total cell number and subset yield were not different between patients and healthy donors. Regulatory and stem cell-like memory subsets were isolated from only 8 patients and roughly eight healthy donors, whereas naive and central memory subsets came from all 30 or so donors. In the study, TCRB repertoires of sorted circulating CD4+ T cell subsets from recently diagnosed type 1 diabetes patients were compared with those of matched healthy donors. Across all samples, about 110 million sorted cells were examined, and cell number per subset correlated strongly with RNA yield. The full study reports these points: Shorter templates might be favored by PCR, yet because patient and control samples were amplified and corrected together, any such skew would affect both groups equally. Fewer insertions and more nucleotide deletions at VDJ recombination sites were observed in patients with type 1 diabetes, implying thymic rearrangement abnormalities. In all four CD4+ subsets, TCRB CDR3 length was moderately but significantly shorter in type 1 diabetes patients. Naive, central memory and regulatory TCRB repertoires appeared more similar among patients than among healthy donors. Because cDNA was sequenced instead of genomic DNA, activated cells with high expression could be over-represented, although the groups did not differ in activation or CD3 levels. HLA sub-analyses involved small numbers of individuals, so any influence of HLA type on TCRB rearrangement remained unresolved.

From each donor, a single peripheral blood sample of 95 to 150 mL on average was drawn into heparinised tubes. A BD FACSAria II was used to sort naive, central memory, regulatory and stem cell-like memory CD4+ T cells with a panel that included CD45RO, CCR7, CD25, CD127, CD95 and CD27. Purity was above 95% for every sorted population. Right away, PBMCs were isolated by Lymphoprep density gradient centrifugation and were stained directly, with no culture step. To minimize batch effects, samples were stained and sorted in pairs, one healthy donor with one patient per experiment. The entire amount of isolated RNA was reverse transcribed using the High Capacity cDNA Reverse Transcription Kit, so the sequenced TCRB transcripts were expressed ones. Deep immunoSEQ sequencing was applied to naive, central memory and regulatory T cell samples, giving an average of roughly 3.5 million total reads per sample. Sorted cells were lysed in RLT buffer, and RNA was extracted using DNase-treated RNeasy Micro or Mini kits according to cell number. To prevent cross-contamination, every cell subset was processed on its own, while patient and healthy donor samples were processed together. Using the immunoSEQ multiplex PCR, TCRB sequences were amplified from cDNA into 87-bp fragments spanning the CDR3 region. Amplicons were sequenced on the Illumina HiSeq platform. The published analysis was carried out like this. Synthetic template baselines were used to correct PCR bias computationally, reads within Hamming distance 2 were collapsed together, and singletons that could not be merged were discarded. Reads were aligned to IMGT to assign V, D and J genes, CDR3 length, and insertions or deletions at six rearrangement sites. Within each subset, clonotype counts were normalized to the number of sorted cells before true diversity and Gini coefficients were calculated with the tcR R package. Repertoire sharing was quantified using the overlap coefficient calculated on TCRB nucleotide sequences. Out-of-frame TCRB sequences from naive cells were analyzed to stand in for the pre-selection repertoire. The source is immuneACCESS, and TCRdb retained only in-frame sequences with V and J called. Part of the clones is not carried over; for the studies checked, unresolved V genes explain less than half of this, and the remainder is unexplained. V, J and clone size derive from that table, while D and trimming were established from the DNA sequence. This sample lists around 650,000 clones; around an eighth were detected once. Over 0.1% of the sample is in the top ten clones.

Note on this clone: Its antigen target is currently unknown. Qualities for individual bases were not recorded, and no much larger clone is one base off.

CDR1 is given as SGHRS and CDR2 as YFSETQ, both from the germline V gene. For this chain, trimming is 4 bases at the V end and 4 bases at the J end, and the number of junction bases without a gene match is 2. From its cysteine to its phenylalanine, the CDR3 spans 14 amino acids. Only CDR3 DNA remains: 42 bases, in frame from the first base. The specimen was naive CD4+ T cells from blood. The cell subset or site tag for this specimen amounts to: true naive CD4+ T cells. The chain is made from TRBV5-1 and TRBJ2-5, and TRBD2 aligns with 12 junction nucleotides. The sequence was collected from a man aged 25 to 45 with type 1 diabetes. This receptor has the CDR3 CASSRTSGAETQYF. The nucleotide sequence reads TGCGCCAGCAGCCGGACTAGCGGGGCAGAGACCCAGTACTTC.